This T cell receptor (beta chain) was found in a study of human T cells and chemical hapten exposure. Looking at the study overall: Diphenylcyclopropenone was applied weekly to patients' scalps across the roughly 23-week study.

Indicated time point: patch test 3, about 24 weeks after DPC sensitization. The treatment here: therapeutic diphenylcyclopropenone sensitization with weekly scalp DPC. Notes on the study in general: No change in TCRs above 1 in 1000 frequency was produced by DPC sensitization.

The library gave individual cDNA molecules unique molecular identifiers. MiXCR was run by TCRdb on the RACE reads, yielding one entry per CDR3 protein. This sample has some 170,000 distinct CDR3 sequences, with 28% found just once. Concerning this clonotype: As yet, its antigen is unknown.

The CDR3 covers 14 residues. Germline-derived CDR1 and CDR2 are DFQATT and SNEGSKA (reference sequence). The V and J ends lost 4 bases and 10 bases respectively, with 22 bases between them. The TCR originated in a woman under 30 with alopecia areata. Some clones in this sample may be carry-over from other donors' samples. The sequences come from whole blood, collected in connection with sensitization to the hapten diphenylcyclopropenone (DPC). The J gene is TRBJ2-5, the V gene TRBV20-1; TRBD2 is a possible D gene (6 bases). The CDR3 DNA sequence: TGCAGTGCTAATATAGCGGAGAGGGCAGAGGGCCAGTACTTC. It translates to CSANIAERAEGQYF.